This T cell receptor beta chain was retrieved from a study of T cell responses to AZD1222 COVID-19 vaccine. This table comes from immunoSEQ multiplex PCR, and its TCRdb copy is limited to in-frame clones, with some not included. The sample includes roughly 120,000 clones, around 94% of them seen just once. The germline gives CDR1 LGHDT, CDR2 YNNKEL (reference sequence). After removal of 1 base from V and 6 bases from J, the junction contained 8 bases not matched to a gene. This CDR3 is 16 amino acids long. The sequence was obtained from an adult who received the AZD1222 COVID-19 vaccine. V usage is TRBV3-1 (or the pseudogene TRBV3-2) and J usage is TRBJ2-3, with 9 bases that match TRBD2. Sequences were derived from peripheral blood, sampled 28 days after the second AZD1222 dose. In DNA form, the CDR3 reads TGTGCCAGCAGCCAAGTGCTAGCGGGATCTTATGATACGCAGTATTTT. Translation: CASSQVLAGSYDTQYF.